This TCR beta chain derives from a study of patients and donors after allogeneic stem cell transplantation. V was trimmed by 6 bases and J by 0 bases, leaving 15 bases between them. Per the germline V gene, CDR1 is SEHNR and CDR2 is FQNEAQ (reference sequence). The CDR3 has 16 amino acids. Each CDR3 protein gets one entry after TCRdb re-called the RT-PCR reads with MiXCR. The table lists over 5,500 distinct CDR3 sequences, roughly 12% of them singletons. Sequencing was performed on blood, either unsorted or a sorted T cell fraction (not recorded which). The sequence came from a human donor who was either an allogeneic HSCT recipient or a stem cell or donor lymphocyte infusion donor (not recorded which). It is not recorded whose cells these are; they may come from a transplant donor. The chain uses TRBV7-9 and TRBJ2-4; D is possibly TRBD1 (5 bases). The CDR3 sequence: CASSSPTDLAKNIQYF. CDR3 DNA sequence: TGTGCCAGCAGTTCTCCGACAGATCTAGCCAAAAACATTCAGTACTTC.